The sample holds many counts of the clone carrying this T cell receptor (beta chain). The data are from a study of early T cells in non-severe SARS-CoV-2 infection. Looking at the study overall: The chains were unpaired, and the sequenced material was bulk RNA from unsorted whole blood.

Individual cDNA molecules received unique molecular identifiers. TCRdb re-derived calls from the 5' RACE reads in MiXCR, one entry per CDR3 protein. The table includes about 50,000 distinct CDR3 sequences, approximately 8.5% detected once. Trimming cost V 5 bases and J 4 bases, with 8 bases left between them. The CDR3 runs 12 residues. Germline V gives CDR1 SEHNR, CDR2 FQNEAQ (reference sequence). Sequenced input: whole blood. The chain combines TRBV7-9 with TRBJ2-5; D might be TRBD1 (5 bases). The sequence came from an adult who was a healthcare worker with PCR-confirmed SARS-CoV-2 infection or an uninfected control (not recorded which). CDR3 sequence (DNA): TGTGCCAGCAGCCACAGGAGAGAGACCCAGTACTTC. Translating gives CASSHRRETQYF.